The clone carrying this TCR beta chain appeared many times. What it binds is unknown. The data belong to a study of regulatory T cells in long-lasting Graves disease. The study's findings and limits: Persistent cases favored TRBV28, TRBJ1-2 and TRBJ2-5.

Building of the TCR beta libraries involved iRepertoire HTBI primers and Arm-PCR of CDR3 regions. One entry per CDR3 protein, called by TCRdb with MiXCR from the multiplex PCR reads. This table has approximately 480,000 distinct CDR3 sequences, around 15% appearing once. Noted time point: newly diagnosed GD, antithyroid drugs for less than 3 months. There was RNA extracted from PBMCs, and the TCR library was made from it. Trimming shortened V by 10 bases and J by 6 bases, and 2 bases separated the two germline ends. The CDR3 sequence is 8 residues long. The germline gives CDR1 SEHNR, CDR2 FQNEAQ (reference sequence). In addition, the sample was reused for a study of T cells in Graves' hyperthyroidism and ophthalmopathy.

The sequencing here drew on peripheral blood mononuclear cells (PBMCs), taken at new diagnosis, from a patient treated with antithyroid drugs. The TCR originated in a man in his forties with Graves disease. The V call is TRBV7-9, the J call TRBJ2-3; D gene ambiguous. The CDR3 loop reads CATDTQYF. CDR3 in DNA: TGTGCCACTGATACGCAGTATTTT.